This TCR beta chain was found in a study of T cells after yellow fever vaccination. Study in general: Low-cell-number fractions underwent preparation using SMART-Seq v4 Ultra Low Input.

Germline V gene data show CDR1 as DFQATT and CDR2 as SNEGSKA (reference sequence). CDR3 length equals 14 residues. Trimming removed 6 bases at V and 5 bases at J, with 17 bases between. Conversion of TCR transcripts into cDNA relied on 5'RACE template switching, which added a universal primer site and UMIs. TCRdb redid the calling of the 5' RACE reads with MiXCR, one entry per CDR3 protein. This table holds approximately 250,000 distinct CDR3 sequences, approximately 5.2% found once. The clonotype originates from a man between 18 and 35 years old who received the YFV17D yellow fever vaccine. The V gene is TRBV20-1, the J gene TRBJ2-1; D perhaps matches TRBD1 (5 bases). The sequencing here drew on CD4+ T cells sorted from PBMCs, taken on the day of the yellow fever booster vaccination. This CDR3 is CSAPNPQGHNEQFF. The CDR3 DNA reads TGCAGTGCCCCTAACCCTCAGGGCCACAATGAGCAGTTCTTC.